The entry below describes one TCR beta chain. What it binds is unknown. This sample was taken from a study of cytomegalovirus exposure and HLA in healthy donors. As for the study in general: An earlier analysis found around 100 million unique TCR beta sequences from 150 million to 200 million T cells. Study outcomes and limitations: Usually a TCR sequence was rare, but some public TCRs were found in many donors.

13 Jbeta primers and 60 Vbeta primers were used for the PCR. Repertoires were generated with immunoSEQ multiplex PCR, while TCRdb's copy carries only in-frame clones and drops some. This table holds fewer than 250,000 clones, around 76% found once. Looked up from germline, CDR1 is SNHLY and CDR2 is FYNNEI. Trimming removed 2 bases at V and 6 bases at J, with 5 bases between. The CDR3 runs 13 residues. The donors gave bone marrow, and they were healthy. V gene TRBV2 combines with J gene TRBJ1-6; D is perhaps TRBD1 (5 bases). Input material: PBMCs. The sequence came from a man between 40 and 49 years old in good health and CMV-seropositive. This CDR3 reads CASSEQGNSPLHF. The CDR3 bases are TGTGCCAGCAGTGAACAGGGTAATTCACCCCTCCACTTT.